These 12 T cell receptor beta chains were all obtained from the same sample, sequenced in a study of blood T cell repertoires in COVID-19. Sequenced by immunoSEQ multiplex PCR; TCRdb stores in-frame clones only, minus some. The sample lists about 180,000 clones; about 78% were seen once. Sequencing was carried out using PBMCs or T cells enriched from blood (not recorded which). All receptors derive from a woman between 45 and 65 years old who had recovered from COVID-19.

The chain is built from TRBV2 and TRBJ2-2, with 11 positions matching TRBD2. V lost 2 bases, J lost 6 bases, and 2 bases stayed unmatched. This CDR3 is 15 amino acids long. Germline CDR1 is SNHLY and CDR2 is FYNNEI. The CDR3 sequence: CASSEMGLAAGELFF. CDR3 nucleotides: TGTGCCAGCAGTGAAATGGGACTAGCGGCCGGGGAGCTGTTTTTT. The complete variable domain, with remaining parts taken from reference TRBV2 and TRBJ2-2, reads EPEVTQTPSHQVTQMGQEVILRCVPISNHLYFYWYRQILGQKVEFLVSFYNNEISEKSEIFDDQFSVERPDGSNFTLKIRSTKLEDSAMYFCASSEMGLAAGELFFGEGSRLTVL.

The V call is TRBV11-2, the J call TRBJ1-2; 8 positions match TRBD1. Looked up from germline, CDR1 is SGHAT and CDR2 is FQNNGV. J was trimmed by 6 bases and V by 5 bases; bases with no gene match: 17. This CDR3 spans 17 amino acids. The DNA of the CDR3 is TGTGCCAGCAGCCATTGGGGTCGCGGCAGGGGGCGGAATGGCTACACCTTC. Translation gives CASSHWGRGRGRNGYTF.

J is TRBJ1-4 and V is TRBV7-2; D call uncertain. CDR1 is SGHTA and CDR2 is FQGNSA in the germline V gene. CDR3 size: 14 residues. V was pared by 5 bases and J by 4 bases, with 11 bases between. The CDR3 coding sequence is TGTGCCAGCAGCCCGAGTGGCGGTAATGAAAAACTGTTTTTT. Translated: CASSPSGGNEKLFF.

This clone was observed a handful of times. The chain recombines TRBV19 with TRBJ1-5; D remains unclear. The CDR3 consists of 13 residues. Germline assignment: CDR1 LNHDA and CDR2 SQIVND (reference sequence). V lost 4 bases and J 2 bases, leaving 6 bases between the germline ends. CDR3 DNA: TGTGCCAGTAGTAAGCAGGGCAATCAGCCCCAGCATTTT. Protein product: CASSKQGNQPQHF.

This sequence joins TRBV12-3 or TRBV12-4 and TRBJ1-6; TRBD1 matches at 9 bases. The CDR3 runs to 13 residues. The ends lost 10 bases at V and 10 bases at J; junction bases unmatched: 8. CDR3 DNA: TGTGCCACCCATCGGGACAGGGACTCACCCCTCCACTTT. Protein sequence: CATHRDRDSPLHF.

The V gene is TRBV5-1, the J gene TRBJ2-3; 8 positions agree with TRBD2. Per germline, CDR1 SGHRS and CDR2 YFSETQ. Losses at the gene ends were 2 bases for V and 3 bases for J; bases not matched to a gene: 5. The length of the CDR3 is 15 residues. CDR3 residues: CASSLAGVETDTQYF. CDR3 sequence (DNA): TGCGCCAGCAGCTTAGCGGGGGTGGAGACAGATACGCAGTATTTT.

J is TRBJ2-7 and V is TRBV7-6; D is perhaps TRBD2 (5 bases). Germline loops: CDR1 SGHVS, CDR2 FNYEAQ. The CDR3 spans 15 residues. Trimming removed 5 bases at V and 3 bases at J, with 17 bases between. CDR3 sequence: CASSPNSGESYEQYF. CDR3 coding DNA: TGTGCCAGCAGCCCCAACTCTGGGGAGAGCTACGAGCAGTACTTC.

The V call is TRBV6-5, the J call TRBJ2-7, with 7 bases matching TRBD2. This CDR3 is built from 16 residues. Germline values: CDR1 MNHEY, CDR2 SVGAGI. V lost 0 bases and J lost 3; bases outside the gene matches: 8. The CDR3 here is CASSYSTPASGYEQYF. The CDR3 DNA follows: TGTGCCAGCAGTTACTCGACCCCGGCTAGCGGCTACGAGCAGTACTTC.

V and J are TRBV9 and TRBJ2-1, with D possibly being TRBD2 (7 bases). Trimming took off 6 bases at V and 0 bases at J, with 13 bases between the two ends. The CDR3 covers 15 residues. From germline, CDR1 is SGDLS and CDR2 YYNGEE. CDR3 sequence (DNA): TGTGCCAGCACGAAGGGGGAGGGCTCCTACAATGAGCAGTTCTTC. This encodes CASTKGEGSYNEQFF.

The chain combines TRBV18 with TRBJ2-7, with 7 positions matching TRBD2. The germline V gene has CDR1 KGHSH and CDR2 LQKENI. V dropped 3 bases and J dropped 5; count of bases not matched to a gene: 19. The CDR3 consists of 18 residues. CDR3 coding DNA: TGTGCCAGCTCACCGGGACTATCAAACAGGTTTATGGCACACGAGCAGTACTTC. It is translated as CASSPGLSNRFMAHEQYF.

The chain recombines TRBV15 with TRBJ2-1, with TRBD1 matching 9 bases. J gave up 4 bases and V 3 bases, and 4 bases lay outside the gene matches. The CDR3 has 15 residues. Germline CDR1 reads LNHNV; CDR2 reads YYDKDF (reference sequence). The CDR3 loop is CATSSDRGSYNEQFF. CDR3 DNA sequence: TGTGCCACCAGCAGTGACAGGGGGAGTTACAATGAGCAGTTCTTC.

The chain links TRBV29-1 to TRBJ2-1; D might be TRBD2 (6 bases). V lost 7 bases, J lost 6 bases, and 16 bases lay in between. Germline lookup yields CDR1 SQVTM and CDR2 ANQGSEA. The CDR3 has 13 amino acids. In DNA form, the CDR3 reads TGCAGCGCGCGCCGTTCGGGGGTCAATGAGCAGTTCTTC. This codes for CSARRSGVNEQFF.